The 18 T cell receptor beta chains presented below share a single source sample, sequenced in a study of persistence of HIV-infected CD4 T cells (TCRdb year 2020). Their antigens remain unidentified. The treatment or condition label, as the study defines it: suppressive antiretroviral therapy. Cells were stimulated with lysates of CMV-infected fibroblasts at roughly 10 ug/mL. Nonresponding CD40L-negative CD69-negative CD45RO-high memory CD4+ T cells were sorted as memory populations depleted of antigen-responding cells. The immunoSEQ hsTCRB assay version 4 in survey mode was used to sequence TCRbeta repertoires from genomic DNA. TCRdb obtained this table from immuneACCESS and retained in-frame rearrangements with V and J assigned. These tables miss some clones; where compared with another copy, unresolved V genes account for less than half of the shortfall, and the remainder is unexplained. The sample includes about 40,000 clones, with about 85% observed a single time. 1.5% to 2% of the sample is held by the ten biggest clonotypes.

Material: CD4+ T cells sorted from PBMCs after roughly 18-hour stimulation, obtained from a patient who received antiretroviral therapy. This specimen's cell subset or site label, interpreted: CD40L-CD69- CD45RO-high memory CD4 T cells not responding to CMV lysate. Every receptor here comes from an adult man with HIV who was CMV-seropositive.

Notes on this clone: At the DNA level, this CDR3 is encoded by other sequences in the same sample as well. V usage is TRBV14 and J usage is TRBJ2-4; D call uncertain. CDR3 size: 16 residues. V lost 0 bases and J lost 1, with 10 bases in between. Germline CDR1 and CDR2: SGHDN and FVKESK. CDR3 sequence (DNA): TGTGCCAGCAGCCAAGAGGTGGGCGGTGCCAAAAACATTCAGTACTTC. Residues: CASSQEVGGAKNIQYF.

V is TRBV3-1 (or the pseudogene TRBV3-2) and J is TRBJ1-5; possible D gene TRBD1, 5 bases. Per the germline V gene, CDR1 is LGHDT and CDR2 is YNNKEL (reference sequence). The CDR3 is 16 residues long. V was trimmed by 4 bases and J by 7 bases, leaving 20 bases between them. The CDR3 DNA reads as TGTGCCAGCAGCCCCTGGGACGCTTCTGGGGTGCAGCCCCAGCATTTT. Translation gives CASSPWDASGVQPQHF.

The chain recombines TRBV19 with TRBJ1-5, with no clear D. Germline V gene lookup returns CDR1 LNHDA and CDR2 SQIVND (reference sequence). With 5 bases removed from V and 5 bases from J, the gap between germline ends came to 10 bases. The CDR3 runs 13 residues. As DNA, the CDR3 is TGTGCCAGTAGTTCGCAGTCAGATCAGCCCCAGCATTTT. Its translation: CASSSQSDQPQHF. Based on the CDR3 plus reference TRBV19 and TRBJ1-5, the full variable domain is DGGITQSPKYLFRKEGQNVTLSCEQNLNHDAMYWYRQDPGQGLRLIYYSQIVNDFQKGDIAEGYSVSREKKESFPLTVTSAQKNPTAFYLCASSSQSDQPQHFGDGTRLSIL.

This clone was seen a handful of times. The gene calls are TRBV4-1 and TRBJ1-5; possibly TRBD1 for D (5 bases). The germline gives CDR1 MGHRA, CDR2 YSYEKL. Trimming cost V 0 bases and J 9 bases, with 15 bases left between them. This CDR3 has 15 residues. CDR3 coding DNA: TGCGCCAGCAGCCAAGATGGGACCGGAAGAGGGCCCCAGCATTTT. It codes for CASSQDGTGRGPQHF.

The chain has TRBV2 and TRBJ1-2; 7 bases agree with TRBD1. Germline V gene lookup returns CDR1 SNHLY and CDR2 FYNNEI. CDR3 length: 13 amino acids. Losses at the gene ends were 7 bases for V and 6 bases for J; bases not matched to a gene: 8. As DNA, the CDR3 is TGTGCCAGCATTGGGGGCAGGGGGAATGGCTACACCTTC. Residues: CASIGGRGNGYTF. The full variable domain, with the rest looked up from reference TRBV2 and TRBJ1-2, is EPEVTQTPSHQVTQMGQEVILRCVPISNHLYFYWYRQILGQKVEFLVSFYNNEISEKSEIFDDQFSVERPDGSNFTLKIRSTKLEDSAMYFCASIGGRGNGYTFGSGTRLTVV.

The chain is built from TRBV6-1 and TRBJ2-1; D is unclear. Germline-derived CDR1 and CDR2 are MNHNS and SASEGT. There are 11 residues in the CDR3. The V gene lost 5 bases and the J gene lost 6 bases, with 5 bases spanning the gap. CDR3 region: CASSLFNEQFF. CDR3 DNA sequence: TGTGCCAGCAGTCTTTTCAATGAGCAGTTCTTC.

V gene TRBV2 combines with J gene TRBJ2-7, with D uncertain. In germline, CDR1 is SNHLY, CDR2 FYNNEI. V was trimmed by 4 bases and J by 4 bases, leaving 14 bases between them. The CDR3 runs 14 residues. CDR3 in amino acids: CASSVARDSYEQYF. The CDR3 nucleotides are TGTGCCAGCAGTGTAGCCCGCGATTCTTACGAGCAGTACTTC.

V is TRBV11-1 and J is TRBJ2-2; D possibly corresponds to TRBD2 (6 bases). The CDR3 has 14 residues. Trimming removed 6 bases from V and 1 base from J, with 9 bases in between. CDR1 and CDR2 from the germline V gene are SGHAT and FQDESV (reference sequence). The CDR3 here is CASRRDLNTGELFF. The CDR3 region has the DNA TGTGCCAGCAGGAGGGACTTGAACACCGGGGAGCTGTTTTTT.

This clone has a single count. CDR3 nucleotides: TGTGCCTGGAGTCCAAACCTAAGGAACTTTAGGGCTGGGTATGGCTACACCTTC. It yields the protein CAWSPNLRNFRAGYGYTF. V and J are TRBV30 and TRBJ1-2; D not resolved. The CDR3 loop spans 18 amino acids. The germline CDR1 and CDR2 sequences are GTSNPN and SVGIG (reference sequence). Trimming took 2 bases from V and 5 from J, leaving 27 bases between them. Complete variable domain (other parts from reference TRBV30 and TRBJ1-2): SQTIHQWPATLVQPVGSPLSLECTVEGTSNPNLYWYRQAAGRGLQLLFYSVGIGQISSEVPQNLSASRPQDRQFILSSKKLLLSDSGFYLCAWSPNLRNFRAGYGYTFGSGTRLTVV.

The count of this clone is one. CDR3 in DNA: TGTGCCAGCAGCCAAACTCGGACAGTGAACACTGAAGCTTTCTTT. It specifies CASSQTRTVNTEAFF. The chain recombines TRBV3-1 (or the pseudogene TRBV3-2) with TRBJ1-1, with a tentative D call TRBD1 (6 bases). This CDR3 has 15 residues. The germline V gene encodes CDR1 LGHDT and CDR2 YNNKEL (reference sequence). V was trimmed by 2 bases and J by 0 bases, leaving 10 bases between them.

The chain carries TRBV5-1 and TRBJ2-2, with D perhaps assigned TRBD1 or TRBD2 (6 bases each). The germline V gene has CDR1 SGHRS and CDR2 YFSETQ. The CDR3 length is 16 residues. With 1 base removed from V and 0 bases from J, the gap between germline ends came to 10 bases. CDR3 sequence: CASSLSGGANTGELFF. The CDR3 DNA is TGCGCCAGCAGCTTGTCCGGGGGCGCGAACACCGGGGAGCTGTTTTTT. Based on the CDR3 plus reference TRBV5-1 and TRBJ2-2, the full variable domain is KAGVTQTPRYLIKTRGQQVTLSCSPISGHRSVSWYQQTPGQGLQFLFEYFSETQRNKGNFPGRFSGRQFSNSRSEMNVSTLELGDSALYLCASSLSGGANTGELFFGEGSRLTVL.

This clone was seen just once. The chain is built from TRBV18 and TRBJ2-3, with 7 bases aligning to TRBD2. The CDR3 runs 14 residues. V lost 3 bases, J lost 7 bases, and 7 bases stayed unmatched. The V gene's germline CDR1 is KGHSH and CDR2 LQKENI. The CDR3 DNA reads TGTGCCAGCTCACCCTACTTGGGGGGGAATACGCAGTATTTT. Translating it yields CASSPYLGGNTQYF.

The rearrangement links TRBV27 to TRBJ1-3, with D tentatively TRBD1 (6 bases). The length of the CDR3 is 13 residues. Germline V gene data show CDR1 as MNHEY and CDR2 as SMNVEV (reference sequence). V was pared by 7 bases and J by 4 bases, with 11 bases between. The CDR3 protein is CASKGGSGNTIYF. The CDR3 nucleotides read TGTGCCAGCAAGGGGGGGTCGGGAAACACCATATATTTT.

V and J are TRBV12-5 and TRBJ2-7; possibly TRBD2 for D (7 bases). The V gene lost 1 base and the J gene lost 4 bases, with 11 bases spanning the gap. CDR1 and CDR2 (germline): LGHNT, FRNRAP. The CDR3 runs to 14 residues. The CDR3 DNA follows: TGTGCTAGTGGTTTGGGGGGGGGCTCGTACGAGCAGTACTTC. Its protein product is CASGLGGGSYEQYF. Based on the CDR3 plus reference TRBV12-5 and TRBJ2-7, the full variable domain is DARVTQTPRHKVTEMGQEVTMRCQPILGHNTVFWYRQTMMQGLELLAYFRNRAPLDDSGMPKDRFSAEMPDATLATLKIQPSEPRDSAVYFCASGLGGGSYEQYFGPGTRLTVT.

This clone was found a few times. CDR3 in DNA: TGTGCCAGCAGCCCAACTAGCGGGGGTAAATCCGGGGAGCTGTTTTTT. Amino acids: CASSPTSGGKSGELFF. The chain carries TRBV4-2 and TRBJ2-2; 11 bases agree with TRBD2. With 4 bases clipped from V and 6 bases from J, the junction kept 7 bases outside the gene matches. The CDR3 has 16 amino acids. Germline V CDR1 and CDR2: LGHNA, YNFKEQ.

Comments on this clone: The junction and the germline gene differ at one end; a read error may be behind it. This sequence joins TRBV5-5 and TRBJ2-2; D is perhaps TRBD1 or TRBD2 (7 bases each). The CDR3 length is 14 residues. Germline assignment: CDR1 SGHKS and CDR2 YYEKEE (reference sequence). CDR3 amino acids: CASSLARGAGGLFF. For the CDR3, the DNA is TGTGCCAGCAGCTTGGCCCGGGGGGCAGGGGGGCTGTTTTTT.

The chain carries TRBV9 and TRBJ2-3; D may match TRBD1 or TRBD2 (5 bases each). CDR3 length equals 16 residues. V lost 4 bases to trimming and J lost 2 bases, with 17 bases between them. In germline, CDR1 is SGDLS, CDR2 YYNGEE. The CDR3 protein is CASSPTSRDPTDTQYF. The CDR3 bases are TGTGCCAGCAGCCCGACCTCCCGGGACCCCACAGATACGCAGTATTTT. The entire variable domain, with the rest obtained from reference TRBV9 and TRBJ2-3, is as follows: DSGVTQTPKHLITATGQRVTLRCSPRSGDLSVYWYQQSLDQGLQFLIQYYNGEERAKGNILERFSAQQFPDLHSELNLSSLELGDSALYFCASSPTSRDPTDTQYFGPGTRLTVL.

The rearrangement joins TRBV5-6 to TRBJ2-1; perhaps TRBD2 as D (5 bases). V shed 3 bases and J shed 3 bases, with 16 bases lying between them. CDR3 length: 16 amino acids. Germline V CDR1 and CDR2: SGHDT, YYEEEE. The CDR3 sequence: CASSYELGIGYNEQFF. The CDR3 bases are TGTGCCAGCAGCTATGAACTAGGAATCGGCTACAATGAGCAGTTCTTC.